The rows below give T cell receptor beta chains drawn from one sample of a study of blood T cell repertoires in COVID-19. Profiling relied on immunoSEQ multiplex PCR, and the TCRdb table lists in-frame clones only, not all of them. The table records 200,000 to 300,000 clones, approximately 86% of them present only once. Sample: peripheral blood. The receptor source for this set is a woman aged 25 to 39 who had recovered from COVID-19. Each CDR3 is given with its conserved first and last residue. D genes are given only for firm matches. For some rows the clone size is stated as once, few or many, or as a class when expanded; others skip it.

D: -
J: TRBJ1-1
V: TRBV2
size: -
CDR3: CASSGHREAFF
DNA: TGTGCCAGCAGTGGGCACAGAGAAGCTTTCTTT

D: TRBD1
J: TRBJ1-4
V: TRBV4-1
size: -
CDR3: CASSQDRGYEKLFF
DNA: TGCGCCAGCAGCCAGGACAGGGGATATGAAAAACTGTTTTTT

D: -
J: TRBJ2-2
V: TRBV4-3
size: -
CDR3: CASSQDKEGLNTGELFF
DNA: TGCGCCAGCAGCCAAGATAAGGAGGGACTCAACACCGGGGAGCTGTTTTTT

D: TRBD1
J: TRBJ2-1
V: TRBV5-1
size: -
CDR3: CASSLEQGRYNEQFF
DNA: TGCGCCAGCAGCTTGGAACAGGGGAGATACAATGAGCAGTTCTTC

D: -
J: TRBJ1-6
V: TRBV27
size: -
CDR3: CASSADSLNNSPLHF
DNA: TGTGCCAGCAGTGCCGACAGCCTAAATAATTCACCCCTCCACTTT

D: -
J: TRBJ1-2
V: TRBV2
size: -
CDR3: CASSTWELANYGYTF
DNA: TGTGCCAGCAGCACCTGGGAGCTAGCTAACTATGGCTACACCTTC

D: TRBD1
J: TRBJ1-5
V: TRBV5-5
size: once
CDR3: CASSYIPGQGNQPQHF
DNA: TGTGCCAGCAGCTATATCCCAGGACAGGGTAATCAGCCCCAGCATTTT

D: -
J: TRBJ1-2
V: TRBV7-2
size: -
CDR3: CASSPDTYGYTF
DNA: TGTGCCAGCAGCCCGGACACCTATGGCTACACCTTC

D: TRBD1
J: TRBJ2-3
V: TRBV4-1
size: -
CDR3: CASSQLDRYTDTQYF
DNA: TGCGCCAGCAGCCAACTGGACAGGTACACAGATACGCAGTATTTT

D: -
J: TRBJ2-7
V: TRBV6-5
size: -
CDR3: CASSTHRGTYEQYF
DNA: TGTGCCAGCAGCACCCATCGGGGGACCTACGAGCAGTACTTC